The rows below give T cell receptor beta chains drawn from one sample of a study of cytomegalovirus exposure and HLA in healthy donors. Assay: immunoSEQ multiplex PCR; the TCRdb copy retains only in-frame clones and omits some. Of 120,000 to 150,000 clones detected, 60% to 85% appear once; the ten largest clones hold around 3%. The sequenced material came from PBMCs. The receptors shown here come from a man aged 35-49 years in good health and CMV-seropositive. CDR3s include the opening cysteine and the closing phenylalanine or tryptophan. The D gene is left open where the match is weak. Only part of the rows carry a size: once, few, many, or a class if the clone is expanded.

clone_size	d_call	j_call	v_call	cdr3_nt	cdr3_aa
NA	TRBD1	TRBJ2-7	TRBV11-2	TGTGCCAGCAGCGGGACAGGGGGCTTCTCTTCTTACGAGCAGTACTTC	CASSGTGGFSSYEQYF
NA	NA	TRBJ2-2	TRBV2	TGTGCCAGCGAACAGGAGAAGAACACCGGGGAGCTGTTTTTT	CASEQEKNTGELFF
NA	NA	TRBJ1-5	TRBV5-8	TGTGCCAGCAGCCCTGACGGGAGGTATAGCAATCAGCCCCAGCATTTT	CASSPDGRYSNQPQHF
NA	NA	TRBJ2-3	TRBV18	TGTGCCAGCTCGTCTACTGACTACCCCGGGACAGATACGCAGTATTTT	CASSSTDYPGTDTQYF
NA	TRBD2	TRBJ2-1	TRBV6-4	TGTGCCAGCAGTGCAAGATGGGGACTAGCGACCTACAATGAGCAGTTCTTC	CASSARWGLATYNEQFF
few	TRBD1	TRBJ1-2	TRBV6-5	TGTGCCAGCAGCCCCAGGACAGGGAATGGCTACACCTTC	CASSPRTGNGYTF
NA	NA	TRBJ1-4	TRBV28	TGTGCCAGCCGCAACGGGGGGAGGGAAAAACTGTTTTTT	CASRNGGREKLFF
few	TRBD1	TRBJ1-4	TRBV2	TGTGCCAGCAGCTCCGACAGGGAAGAAAAACTGTTTTTT	CASSSDREEKLFF
NA	NA	TRBJ2-3	TRBV14	TGTGCCAGCAGCCGAGGGAGGCAAGATACGCAGTATTTT	CASSRGRQDTQYF
NA	NA	TRBJ2-7	TRBV10-3	TGTGCCATCACAGATTCCTACGAGCAGTACTTC	CAITDSYEQYF
NA	TRBD1	TRBJ2-7	TRBV19	TGTGCCAGTAGCTCGACAGGGGGCACCGAGCAGTACTTC	CASSSTGGTEQYF
few	NA	TRBJ1-1	TRBV6-5	TGTGCCAGCAGCAACCCTGCAGGGAACACTGAAGCTTTCTTT	CASSNPAGNTEAFF
NA	NA	TRBJ2-7	TRBV4-1	TGCGCCAGCAGCCAAGATTCGCAGGGAGGTTACGAGCAGTACTTC	CASSQDSQGGYEQYF
NA	TRBD2	TRBJ2-1	TRBV27	TGTGCCAGCAGCCGATACGGGACTAGCGGGAGCAATGAGCAGTTCTTC	CASSRYGTSGSNEQFF
NA	TRBD2	TRBJ2-1	TRBV6-1	TGTGCCAGCAGTGAAGCAGCCGGAGCGGGGGGGCGGGAGCAGTTCTTC	CASSEAAGAGGREQFF
NA	TRBD1	TRBJ1-1	TRBV5-1	TGCGCCAGCAGCTATGGGACAGGTATGTCGGTATCGACTGAAGCTTTCTTT	CASSYGTGMSVSTEAFF
NA	TRBD1	TRBJ2-5	TRBV2	TGTGCCAGCAGGACTGGACAGGCCCCCCAAGAGACCCAGTACTTC	CASRTGQAPQETQYF
NA	NA	TRBJ2-3	TRBV7-9	TGTGCCAGCAGCACGACAACTCGCGATAATACGCAGTATTTT	CASSTTTRDNTQYF
NA	NA	TRBJ2-1	TRBV21-1	TGTGCCAGCAGCCAGGGAATGCTAGCGGGTTATGCTAGGAATGAGCAGTTCTTC	CASSQGMLAGYARNEQFF
NA	NA	TRBJ1-3	TRBV15	TGTGCCACCCAGGAAGGGGCTGGAAACACCATATATTTT	CATQEGAGNTIYF
NA	NA	TRBJ2-6	TRBV28	TGTGCCAGCAGTTTTTCGGGGAGTTCTGGGGCCAACGTCCTGACTTTC	CASSFSGSSGANVLTF
NA	TRBD1	TRBJ1-2	TRBV6-1	TGTGCCAGCAGTGAACCGGGACAGTATCACTATGGCTACACCTTC	CASSEPGQYHYGYTF
NA	NA	TRBJ1-4	TRBV27	TGTGCCAGCAGTCAATTTTCTGTGGGGGCCCCGGAAAAACTGTTTTTT	CASSQFSVGAPEKLFF
NA	NA	TRBJ1-2	TRBV9	TGTGCCAGCAGCGTAGTTGACACCTTCAGCTATGGCTACACCTTC	CASSVVDTFSYGYTF
NA	NA	TRBJ1-1	TRBV4-2	TGTGCCAGCAGCCGCGACTGGAGAGACACTGAAGCTTTCTTT	CASSRDWRDTEAFF
NA	TRBD1	TRBJ2-5	TRBV2	TGTGCCAGCGGGACAGAAGAGACCCAGTACTTC	CASGTEETQYF
NA	NA	TRBJ2-1	TRBV27	TGTGCCAGCAGTTTGGGCGTTGAGCAGTTCTTC	CASSLGVEQFF
few	NA	TRBJ2-7	TRBV30	TGTGCCTGGGGGGGAGGTCGGGGGTTCTACGAGCAGTACTTC	CAWGGGRGFYEQYF
NA	TRBD1	TRBJ1-1	TRBV18	TGTGCCAGCTCACCACCGGGACAGTCCACTGAAGCTTTCTTT	CASSPPGQSTEAFF
NA	NA	TRBJ2-7	TRBV27	TGTGCCAGCAGTTTAACTAGCTCCTACTACGAGCAGTGCTTC	CASSLTSSYYEQCF
few	TRBD1	TRBJ1-1	TRBV6-1	TGTGCCAGCAGTCCAGGGGGCCCGAACACTGAAGCTTTCTTT	CASSPGGPNTEAFF
NA	TRBD2	TRBJ2-7	TRBV5-1	TGCGCCAGCAGCTTGCCCCTAGGGACTAGCGGGACCTTCTCCTACGAGCAGTACTTC	CASSLPLGTSGTFSYEQYF
NA	NA	TRBJ1-5	TRBV28	TGTGCCAGCAGTTTATCCATGCGGGGGGTCCAGCCCCAGCATTTT	CASSLSMRGVQPQHF
NA	NA	TRBJ2-2	TRBV27	TGTGCCAGCAGTTTACGGGACACCCTCACCGGGGAGCTGTTTTTT	CASSLRDTLTGELFF
NA	NA	TRBJ2-3	TRBV28	TGTGCCAGCTCGGGAGGCACAGATACGCAGTATTTT	CASSGGTDTQYF
NA	TRBD1	TRBJ2-7	TRBV5-1	TGCGCCAGCAGCTTGGGGACAGGGCTCCCCTACGAGCAGTACTTC	CASSLGTGLPYEQYF
NA	TRBD1	TRBJ1-1	TRBV27	TGTGCCAGCAGTCAAGACAGGGATGGAACTGAAGCTTTCTTT	CASSQDRDGTEAFF
NA	NA	TRBJ1-1	TRBV6-5	TGTGCCAGCAGTTACTCGGGGGCATTATCTACTGAAGCTTTCTTT	CASSYSGALSTEAFF
NA	NA	TRBJ2-7	TRBV18	TGTGCCAGCTCGCCCTGGAGGGAAGGGAGTCCCTACGAGCAGTACTTC	CASSPWREGSPYEQYF
NA	TRBD1	TRBJ1-5	TRBV6-5	TGTGCCAGCAGTTCGGGGACAGGGGGCGATCAGCCCCAGCATTTT	CASSSGTGGDQPQHF
once	NA	TRBJ2-7	TRBV10-2	TGCGCCAGCGGGGACACCTCCTACGAGCAGTACTTC	CASGDTSYEQYF
NA	TRBD2	TRBJ2-1	TRBV30	TGTGCCTGGGCCCCGGCCGGACTAGCTTACAATGAGCAGTTCTTC	CAWAPAGLAYNEQFF
NA	NA	TRBJ2-2	TRBV28	TGTGCCAGCAGTTTCGAGGGCCTAAGTTCGAACACCGGGGAGCTGTTTTTT	CASSFEGLSSNTGELFF
NA	TRBD2	TRBJ2-4	TRBV19	TGTGCCAGTGCCCCTAGCGGGATTGGCATTCAGTACTTC	CASAPSGIGIQYF
NA	NA	TRBJ1-2	TRBV6-5	TGTGCCAGCAGTGAAGGGGTCAGGAACTATGGCTACACCTTC	CASSEGVRNYGYTF
few	NA	TRBJ2-5	TRBV29-1	TGCAGCGTTGAAGACGGGGGAGCTGGCGGGACCCAGTACTTC	CSVEDGGAGGTQYF
NA	NA	TRBJ1-4	TRBV19	TGTGCCAGTAGTGAACAAAATGAAAAACTGTTTTTT	CASSEQNEKLFF
NA	TRBD1	TRBJ2-7	TRBV19	TGTGCCAGTAGTCTCTTCTTAGGGGGACAGAAGCCCTACGAGCAGTACTTC	CASSLFLGGQKPYEQYF
NA	NA	TRBJ1-1	TRBV5-1	TGCGCCAGCAGCAGACAGACAGGAGAAAACACTGAAGCTTTCTTT	CASSRQTGENTEAFF
NA	NA	TRBJ1-1	TRBV30	TGTGCCTGGAGTAGGAGCACTGAAGCTTTCTTT	CAWSRSTEAFF
once	NA	TRBJ1-2	TRBV2	TGTGCCAGCGACCAGGAGGGGCCGAACTATGGCTACACCTTC	CASDQEGPNYGYTF
NA	NA	TRBJ1-1	TRBV11-3	TGTGCCAGCAGCGCAAACAGGTATTCTGAAGCTTTCTTT	CASSANRYSEAFF
NA	NA	TRBJ1-1	TRBV5-5	TGTGCCAGCAGCTTGGCCCTTGGGGGGGAAAAACTCCGATTAACAAGTGAAGCTTTCTTT	CASSLALGGEKLRLTSEAFF
NA	TRBD2	TRBJ2-5	TRBV5-1	TGCGCCAGCAGCTTGCAGGGGACTAGCGGTGAGACCCAGTACTTC	CASSLQGTSGETQYF
NA	TRBD1	TRBJ1-2	TRBV6-1	TGTGCCAGCAGTGACGCGACAGGGGGCGCGAGTGGCTACACCTTC	CASSDATGGASGYTF
NA	NA	TRBJ1-1	TRBV7-2	TGTGCCAGCAGCTTTGGCCCTACGAGGGATACTGAAGCTTTCTTT	CASSFGPTRDTEAFF
NA	TRBD1	TRBJ1-1	TRBV5-1	TGCGCCAGCAGCTTGGAGGGCAGGGGGAATACTGAAGCTTTCTTT	CASSLEGRGNTEAFF